This T cell receptor (beta chain) was identified during a study of cytomegalovirus exposure and HLA in healthy donors. Study-level information: In a previous analysis, approximately 110 million unique TCR beta sequences were found from 150 million to 200 million T cells. Whole-study results and caveats: The study designated 150 or so TCR beta chains cytomegalovirus-associated. Analysis performed later found around 15,000 TCR beta sequences associated with HLA alleles at 0.05 false discovery rate. Presence/absence analyses assumed roughly uniform sequencing depth across donors, which may not hold.

The primer mix had 60 Vbeta and 13 Jbeta primers. The repertoire was sequenced with immunoSEQ multiplex PCR; TCRdb's copy has only in-frame clones and lacks some. The data show around 35,000 clones, with 74% seen just once and over 5.5% held by the top ten. Concerning this clone: Its antigen is still unknown.

The sequence derives from a man aged 25 to 45 in good health and CMV-seronegative. Sequencing used PBMCs.

CDR3 residues: CASSLDRVGYTF. In DNA, the CDR3 is TGTGCCAGCAGCTTGGACAGGGTCGGCTACACCTTC. The chain employs TRBV5-8 and TRBJ1-2, with D possibly being TRBD1 (6 bases). The length of the CDR3 is 12 residues. Looked up from germline, CDR1 is SGHTS and CDR2 is YDEGEE. Trimming cost V 0 bases and J 8 bases, with 8 bases left between them.